This T cell receptor (beta chain) was recovered during a study of beta chain features in type 1 diabetes. Every isolated RNA sample was fully reverse transcribed, so sequencing captured expressed TCRB transcripts. TCRdb keeps only in-frame clones here, not all; method: immunoSEQ multiplex PCR. Of roughly 450,000 clones listed, roughly an eighth are singletons. Sorted CD4+ subsets: naive, central memory, regulatory, stem cell-like memory (CD45RO/CCR7/CD25/CD127/CD95/CD27 panel). Source material: naive CD4+ T cells from blood. The clonotype comes from a woman aged 18-29 years in good health.

CDR3 nucleotide sequence: TGCAGCGCCGGACTTGACAGCACAGATACGCAGTATTTT. Amino acid sequence: CSAGLDSTDTQYF. This rearrangement joins TRBV29-1 to TRBJ2-3; a possible D gene is TRBD2 (5 bases). The V gene's germline CDR1 is SQVTM and CDR2 ANQGSEA. The length of the CDR3 is 13 residues. Trimming took off 7 bases at V and 0 bases at J, with 11 bases between the two ends.